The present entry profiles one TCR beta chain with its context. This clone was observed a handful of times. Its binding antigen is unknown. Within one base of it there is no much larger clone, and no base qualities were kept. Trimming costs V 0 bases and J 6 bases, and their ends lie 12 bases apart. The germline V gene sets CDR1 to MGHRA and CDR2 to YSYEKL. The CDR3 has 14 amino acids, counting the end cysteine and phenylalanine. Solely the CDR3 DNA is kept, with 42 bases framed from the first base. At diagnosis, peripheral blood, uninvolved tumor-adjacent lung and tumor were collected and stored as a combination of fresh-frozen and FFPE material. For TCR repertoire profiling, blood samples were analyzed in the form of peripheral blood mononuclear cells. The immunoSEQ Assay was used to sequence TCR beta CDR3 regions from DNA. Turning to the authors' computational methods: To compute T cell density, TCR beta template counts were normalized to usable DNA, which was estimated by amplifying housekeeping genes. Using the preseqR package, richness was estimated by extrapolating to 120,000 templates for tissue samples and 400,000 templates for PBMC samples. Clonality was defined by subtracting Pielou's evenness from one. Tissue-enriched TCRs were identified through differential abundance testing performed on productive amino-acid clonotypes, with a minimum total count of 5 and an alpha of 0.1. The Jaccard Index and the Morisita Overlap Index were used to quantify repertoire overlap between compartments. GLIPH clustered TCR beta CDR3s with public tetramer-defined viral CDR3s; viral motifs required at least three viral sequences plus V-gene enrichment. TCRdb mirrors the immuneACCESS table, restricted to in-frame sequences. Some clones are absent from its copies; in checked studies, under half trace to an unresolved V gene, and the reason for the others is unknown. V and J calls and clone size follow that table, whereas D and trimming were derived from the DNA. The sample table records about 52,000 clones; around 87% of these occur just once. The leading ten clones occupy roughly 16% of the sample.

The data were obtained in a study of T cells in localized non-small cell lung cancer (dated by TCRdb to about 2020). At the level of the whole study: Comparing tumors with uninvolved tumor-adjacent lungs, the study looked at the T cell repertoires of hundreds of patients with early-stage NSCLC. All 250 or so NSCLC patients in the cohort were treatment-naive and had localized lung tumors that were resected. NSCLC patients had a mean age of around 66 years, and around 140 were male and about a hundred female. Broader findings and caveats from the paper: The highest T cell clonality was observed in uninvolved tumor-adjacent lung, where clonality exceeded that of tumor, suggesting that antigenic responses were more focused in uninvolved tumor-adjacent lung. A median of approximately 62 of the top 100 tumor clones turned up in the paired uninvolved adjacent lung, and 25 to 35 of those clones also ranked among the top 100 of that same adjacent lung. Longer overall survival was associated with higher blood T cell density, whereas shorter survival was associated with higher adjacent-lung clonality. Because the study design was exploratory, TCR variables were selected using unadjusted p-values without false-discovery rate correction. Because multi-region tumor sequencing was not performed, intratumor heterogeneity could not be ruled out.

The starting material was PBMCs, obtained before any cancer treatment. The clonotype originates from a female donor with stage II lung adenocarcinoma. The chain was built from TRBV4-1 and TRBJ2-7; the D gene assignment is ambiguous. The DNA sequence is TGCGCCAGCAGCCAAGATCCCCGGCTAGGCGAGCAGTACTTC. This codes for CASSQDPRLGEQYF.